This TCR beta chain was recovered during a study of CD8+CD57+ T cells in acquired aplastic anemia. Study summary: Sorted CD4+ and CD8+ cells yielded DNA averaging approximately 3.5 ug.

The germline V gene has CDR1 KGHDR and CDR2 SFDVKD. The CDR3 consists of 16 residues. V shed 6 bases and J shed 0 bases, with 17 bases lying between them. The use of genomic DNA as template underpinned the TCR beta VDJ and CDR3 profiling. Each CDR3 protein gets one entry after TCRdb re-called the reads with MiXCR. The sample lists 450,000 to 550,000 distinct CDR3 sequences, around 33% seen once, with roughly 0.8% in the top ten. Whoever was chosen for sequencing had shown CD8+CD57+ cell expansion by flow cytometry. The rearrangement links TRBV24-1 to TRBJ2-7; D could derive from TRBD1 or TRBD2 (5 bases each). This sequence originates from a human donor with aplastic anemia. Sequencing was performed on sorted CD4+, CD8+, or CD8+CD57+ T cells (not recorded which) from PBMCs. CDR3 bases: TGTGCCACCAGTAGTATAGAGGCAGGGAGCTCCTACGAGCAGTACTTC. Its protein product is CATSSIEAGSSYEQYF.